One and the same sample provided the 27 T cell receptor beta chains below, sequenced in a study of neoadjuvant anti-PD-1 for oral cavity cancer. TCRdb keeps only in-frame clones here, not all; method: immunoSEQ multiplex PCR. Of over 30,000 clones in the sample, about 86% were seen once. The sequencing here drew on PBMCs, taken before nivolumab (anti-PD-1) treatment. These receptors originate from a person aged 35-79 years with oral cavity squamous cell carcinoma.

Here the CDR3 DNA reads TGTGCCAGCAGCAATAACCCGGACAGGCAAAGGGATGGCTACACCTTC. Residues: CASSNNPDRQRDGYTF. The chain couples TRBV9 to TRBJ1-2; TRBD1 matches at 7 bases. The CDR3 has 16 amino acids. Germline assignment: CDR1 SGDLS and CDR2 YYNGEE. With V trimmed by 4 bases and J by 6 bases, 15 bases remained unmatched.

The chain uses TRBV5-6 and TRBJ2-3; D uncertain. The germline CDR1 and CDR2 sequences are SGHDT and YYEEEE. The CDR3 length is 15 residues. Trimming took 4 bases from V and 0 from J, leaving 12 bases between them. The CDR3 coding sequence is TGTGCCAGCAGCGCCCTGGACGGCAGCACAGATACGCAGTATTTT. Translated: CASSALDGSTDTQYF.

The chain is built from TRBV6-1 and TRBJ2-2; D is ambiguous. The germline gives CDR1 MNHNS, CDR2 SASEGT. This CDR3 has 10 residues. V lost 7 bases to trimming and J lost 7 bases, with 4 bases between them. Written as DNA, the CDR3 is TGTGCCAGCAAGGGCGGGGAGCTGTTTTTT. Its translation: CASKGGELFF.

The rearrangement links TRBV5-1 to TRBJ2-5; 8 bases align to TRBD1. CDR3 length: 14 amino acids. Germline V lookup: CDR1 SGHRS, CDR2 YFSETQ. Germline trimming cut 5 bases from V and 5 bases from J; bases unmatched to any gene: 8. In nucleotides, the CDR3 is TGCGCCAGCAGATTTGACAGGGACAGGGAGACCCAGTACTTC. Protein product: CASRFDRDRETQYF.

The V gene is TRBV5-1, the J gene TRBJ2-7; 8 nucleotides align to TRBD1. This CDR3 has 15 amino acids. Germline CDR1 and CDR2: SGHRS and YFSETQ. V shed 4 bases, J shed 4 bases, and the junction held 10 bases outside the gene matches. CDR3 in amino acids: CASSHDRDRLYEQYF. The CDR3 region has the DNA TGCGCCAGCAGCCACGACCGGGACAGGTTATACGAGCAGTACTTC.

Judged by abundance, this clone is medium-sized. This chain uses TRBV29-1 with TRBJ2-5, with D maybe TRBD2 (6 bases). The ends were cut back, 5 bases at V and 2 bases at J, with 15 bases in the middle. Looked up from germline, CDR1 is SQVTM and CDR2 is ANQGSEA. There are 14 residues in the CDR3. CDR3 sequence: CSVKGTGGQETQYF. CDR3 sequence (DNA): TGCAGCGTTAAAGGGACTGGGGGACAAGAGACCCAGTACTTC.

V is TRBV2 and J is TRBJ1-5; unclear D gene. Germline V lookup: CDR1 SNHLY, CDR2 FYNNEI. The CDR3 runs 12 residues. V gave up 5 bases and J gave up 5 bases, with 7 bases separating them. Here the CDR3 reads CASSPQDQPQHF. The CDR3 region has the DNA TGTGCCAGCAGTCCCCAGGATCAGCCCCAGCATTTT. The complete variable domain, with remaining parts taken from reference TRBV2 and TRBJ1-5, reads EPEVTQTPSHQVTQMGQEVILRCVPISNHLYFYWYRQILGQKVEFLVSFYNNEISEKSEIFDDQFSVERPDGSNFTLKIRSTKLEDSAMYFCASSPQDQPQHFGDGTRLSIL.

The sample holds one count of this clone. This chain connects TRBV7-9 to TRBJ2-2; D may be TRBD1 (6 bases). This CDR3 is 14 amino acids long. From germline, CDR1 is SEHNR and CDR2 FQNEAQ (reference sequence). Trimming removed 4 bases at V and 5 bases at J, with 11 bases between. Here the CDR3 DNA reads TGTGCCAGCAGCTCCGACAGGTTAACCGGGGAGCTGTTTTTT. Residues: CASSSDRLTGELFF.

The chain's CDR3 is CASSDPLEQPRAGGLRYGYTF. CDR3 sequence (DNA): TGTGCCAGCAGTGACCCTCTAGAGCAGCCACGGGCAGGAGGGCTTCGGTATGGCTACACCTTC. V and J are TRBV6-4 and TRBJ1-2; D gene uncertain. CDR1 and CDR2 (germline): MRHNA, SNTAGT. CDR3 size: 21 residues. The V and J ends lost 2 bases and 5 bases respectively, with 33 bases between them.

The rearrangement links TRBV5-1 to TRBJ2-7; D perhaps matches TRBD1 (5 bases). V gave up 0 bases and J gave up 7 bases, with 14 bases separating them. This CDR3 region has 14 residues. In germline, CDR1 is SGHRS, CDR2 YFSETQ. The CDR3 region is CASSLGVAGQEQYF. The CDR3 DNA sequence: TGCGCCAGCAGCTTGGGAGTGGCAGGGCAAGAGCAGTACTTC.

The V gene is TRBV5-1, the J gene TRBJ2-2; weak D call: TRBD1 (6 bases). CDR3 length equals 17 residues. The germline V gene has CDR1 SGHRS and CDR2 YFSETQ. The V gene lost 1 base and the J gene lost 4 bases, with 17 bases spanning the gap. The CDR3 sequence is CASSLTAQGQFTGELFF. DNA for the CDR3: TGCGCCAGCAGCTTGACCGCTCAAGGACAGTTCACCGGGGAGCTGTTTTTT.

This clone occurred once. The chain couples TRBV5-5 to TRBJ1-1; D ambiguous. Germline loops: CDR1 SGHKS, CDR2 YYEKEE (reference sequence). The CDR3 runs 15 residues. The V end lost 0 bases, the J end lost 1 base, and 10 bases lay between the germline ends. The CDR3 protein is CASSLAHEGNTEAFF. The CDR3, as DNA: TGTGCCAGCAGCTTGGCCCACGAAGGGAACACTGAAGCTTTCTTT.

The J gene is TRBJ1-2, the V gene TRBV7-9, with TRBD1 identical over 7 bases. Germline CDR1 is SEHNR and CDR2 is FQNEAQ (reference sequence). V lost 3 bases to trimming and J lost 4 bases; unmatched junction nucleotides: 8. CDR3 length: 15 residues. CDR3 protein: CASSLAQGISYGYTF. DNA for the CDR3: TGTGCCAGCAGCTTGGCACAGGGGATTAGCTATGGCTACACCTTC.

This chain's CDR3 is CASSLALGQPQHF. For the CDR3, the DNA is TGTGCCAGCAGCTTGGCCCTCGGACAGCCCCAGCATTTT. This chain links TRBV27 with TRBJ1-5; D gene ambiguous. The CDR3 is 13 residues long. Between the trimmed V and J ends, which lost 6 bases and 7 bases, there was a span of 13 bases. Per germline, CDR1 MNHEY and CDR2 SMNVEV (reference sequence).

This sequence joins TRBV5-1 and TRBJ2-3; D is perhaps TRBD1 (5 bases). The CDR3 runs to 15 residues. V lost 0 bases to trimming and J lost 4 bases, with 12 bases between them. Germline-derived CDR1 and CDR2 are SGHRS and YFSETQ. The CDR3 protein is CASSLDQGFSDTQYF. As DNA, the CDR3 is TGCGCCAGCAGCTTGGATCAGGGATTTTCAGATACGCAGTATTTT.

This sequence joins TRBV4-1 and TRBJ1-5; D call uncertain. The CDR3 runs to 17 residues. From germline, CDR1 is MGHRA and CDR2 YSYEKL. Trimming cost V 4 bases and J 0 bases, with 16 bases left between them. CDR3 nucleotides: TGCGCCAGCAGCCCTTTCGGCCTCCTGGATAGCAATCAGCCCCAGCATTTT. Translating it yields CASSPFGLLDSNQPQHF.

DNA of the CDR3: TGTGCCAGCAGTTCTACTAGCGGGGTGCCCGGGGAGCTGTTTTTT. Encoded protein: CASSSTSGVPGELFF. This chain links TRBV6-5 with TRBJ2-2, with 10 bases aligning to TRBD2. Germline CDR1 and CDR2: MNHEY and SVGAGI. V shed 4 bases and J 6 bases; nucleotides not matched to a gene: 5. The CDR3 is 15 amino acids.

This chain uses TRBV5-6 with TRBJ2-3; 8 bases are shared with TRBD2. Unmatched junction bases numbered 4, after V lost 0 bases and J lost 1 base. The CDR3 runs to 16 residues. The germline V gene encodes CDR1 SGHDT and CDR2 YYEEEE. CDR3: CASSLEWRGGTDTQYF. The CDR3 DNA reads as TGTGCCAGCAGCTTGGAGTGGCGGGGGGGCACAGATACGCAGTATTTT.

Written as DNA, the CDR3 is TGTGCCTGGAGTACCAGCACAGATACGCAGTATTTT. Protein sequence: CAWSTSTDTQYF. V gene TRBV30 combines with J gene TRBJ2-3; D remains ambiguous. Trimming took off 2 bases at V and 0 bases at J, with 3 bases between the two ends. Germline V gene data show CDR1 as GTSNPN and CDR2 as SVGIG (reference sequence). The CDR3 runs 12 residues.

The chain links TRBV6-5 to TRBJ1-4; possible D gene TRBD1, 5 bases. The germline CDR1 and CDR2 sequences are MNHEY and SVGAGI. The CDR3 covers 13 residues. V lost 5 bases, J lost 8 bases, and 12 bases lay in between. The CDR3 DNA sequence: TGTGCCAGCAGTCTGCAGGGAGAAGAAAAACTGTTTTTT. It codes for CASSLQGEEKLFF.

The chain carries TRBV6-5 and TRBJ1-1, with D unresolved. This CDR3 has 13 amino acids. The germline V gene encodes CDR1 MNHEY and CDR2 SVGAGI. Trimming took 0 bases from V and 6 from J, leaving 8 bases between them. CDR3 sequence: CASSYSFNSEAFF. DNA of the CDR3: TGTGCCAGCAGTTACTCGTTTAACTCTGAAGCTTTCTTT.

This clone appeared a few times. V and J are TRBV6-1 and TRBJ1-5; D unclear. The CDR3 covers 12 residues. V was clipped by 3 bases and J by 5 bases, with 5 bases between them. Germline CDR1 reads MNHNS; CDR2 reads SASEGT. CDR3 region: CASSDWDQPQHF. The CDR3 nucleotides are TGTGCCAGCAGTGATTGGGATCAGCCCCAGCATTTT.

The chain combines TRBV4-2 with TRBJ1-2; 8 bases fit TRBD1. The germline V gene has CDR1 LGHNA and CDR2 YNFKEQ. Trimming cost V 5 bases and J 8 bases; bases outside gene matches: 10. The CDR3 has 14 amino acids. The CDR3 sequence is CASSYDRGTGGYTF. The DNA for the CDR3 is TGTGCCAGCAGCTACGACAGGGGTACGGGCGGCTACACCTTC.

This rearrangement joins TRBV2 to TRBJ1-1, with unresolved D. Trimming shortened V by 6 bases and J by 3 bases, and 14 bases separated the two germline ends. The CDR3 is 14 residues long. CDR1 is SNHLY and CDR2 is FYNNEI in the germline V gene. The CDR3 here is CASRVGVGYTEAFF. The CDR3 coding sequence is TGTGCCAGCAGAGTCGGAGTGGGGTACACTGAAGCTTTCTTT.

V gene TRBV10-1 combines with J gene TRBJ2-1; possible D gene TRBD2, 7 bases. The CDR3 spans 18 residues. Trimming cost V 8 bases and J 0 bases, with 23 bases left between them. The germline CDR1 and CDR2 sequences are WNHNN and SYGVQD (reference sequence). In DNA form, the CDR3 reads TGCGCCAGCCTTGAGGGGGGGAGCGGGGCGAGCTCCTACAATGAGCAGTTCTTC. It translates to CASLEGGSGASSYNEQFF.

This clone is labeled as medium-sized. The chain uses TRBV15 and TRBJ2-1; 11 positions match TRBD2. The CDR3 is 15 amino acids. Germline V lookup: CDR1 LNHNV, CDR2 YYDKDF (reference sequence). With V trimmed by 8 bases and J by 6 bases, 9 bases remained unmatched. The DNA for the CDR3 is TGTGCCACCGCCTCACTAGCGGGGGAGGTCAATGAGCAGTTCTTC. Protein product: CATASLAGEVNEQFF.

This chain's CDR3 is CASSLGTGGFNQPQHF. The DNA for the CDR3 is TGTGCCAGCAGCTTAGGTACAGGGGGATTCAATCAGCCCCAGCATTTT. The chain joins TRBV7-9 to TRBJ1-5; 8 bases agree with TRBD1. This CDR3 contains 16 residues. Germline assignment: CDR1 SEHNR and CDR2 FQNEAQ (reference sequence). V trimming: 1 base; J trimming: 3 bases; junction bases outside the gene matches: 5.